Sequencing of this TCR beta chain was carried out in a study of T cells in Graves' hyperthyroidism and ophthalmopathy. Study-wide results and limits: Using 13 V-J features, a model discriminated ophthalmopathy from stable hyperthyroidism.

The investigators amplified TCR beta CDR3 regions from RNA transcripts. The TCR CDR3 was amplified in a first-round RT-PCR using the HTBI primer set. MiXCR, run by TCRdb on the multiplex PCR reads, gives a single entry per CDR3 protein. This table holds 490,000 or so distinct CDR3 sequences, 46% found once. Turning to this clonotype: Its antigen is undetermined.

The germline CDR1 and CDR2 sequences are SQVTM and ANQGSEA. CDR3 length equals 13 residues. Trimming stripped 7 bases from V and 0 bases from J, with 12 bases between. Exclusion criteria comprised uncontrolled infection, other autoimmune disease, pregnancy or lactation. Diagnosis rested on symptoms, serum thyroxine and TRAb, thyroid ultrasound, and orbital computed tomography. Sequences were obtained from peripheral blood or thyroid tissue (not recorded which). The sequence came from an adult woman with Graves' disease, either hyperthyroidism or ophthalmopathy (not recorded which). The genes are TRBV29-1 and TRBJ1-1; D call uncertain. The CDR3 DNA reads TGCAGCGGGACTCGACGGGTGAACACTGAAGCTTTCTTT. Amino acids: CSGTRRVNTEAFF.